The 32 T cell receptor beta chains below were found in one sample sequenced in a study of neurological immune-mediated disorders. TCRdb passed the 5' RACE reads through MiXCR, listing each CDR3 protein once. The sample includes about 120,000 distinct CDR3 sequences, about 3.4% of them seen just once. Sequenced sample: PBMCs. The receptors stem from a woman aged 25-40 years with multiple sclerosis.

In its sample, this clonotype was seen many times. V gene TRBV12-3 or TRBV12-4 combines with J gene TRBJ2-1; 10 bases align to TRBD2. This CDR3 is built from 16 residues. After removal of 7 bases from V and 5 bases from J, the junction contained 11 bases not matched to a gene. The CDR3 protein is CASTYRASGGHNEQFF. CDR3 nucleotides: TGTGCCAGCACCTACCGGGCTAGCGGGGGTCACAATGAGCAGTTCTTC.

This clonotype was recorded at least ten times. The J gene is TRBJ1-1, the V gene TRBV7-8; TRBD1 matches 10 bases. The CDR3 loop spans 16 amino acids. J was trimmed by 1 base and V by 3 bases; bases with no gene match: 5. Germline CDR1 and CDR2: SGHVS and FQNEAQ. CDR3 residues: CASSLGQGRGNTEAFF. The DNA for the CDR3 is TGTGCCAGCAGCTTGGGACAGGGGAGGGGGAACACTGAAGCTTTCTTT.

This clonotype has ten or more counts. The V and J genes are TRBV21-1 and TRBJ1-1; TRBD1 is the table's D call, not checked against the DNA. TRBV21-1 is an annotated pseudogene. The CDR3 is 15 residues long. The CDR3 DNA is TGTGCCAGCAGCAGGGGCCGACAGGGGGGCACTGAAGCTTTCTTT. Translating it yields CASSRGRQGGTEAFF.

This clonotype was recorded many times. The chain couples TRBV27 to TRBJ2-6; weak D call: TRBD2 (7 bases). The CDR3 runs 17 residues. Per the germline V gene, CDR1 is MNHEY and CDR2 is SMNVEV (reference sequence). Trimming left V 6 bases short and J 0 bases short, with 15 bases between. The chain's CDR3 is CASSPRGLSSGANVLTF. The CDR3 DNA sequence: TGTGCCAGCAGCCCCAGGGGACTAAGCTCTGGGGCCAACGTCCTGACTTTC.

This clonotype was recorded many times. The chain has TRBV5-1 and TRBJ2-6; 8 bases map to TRBD1. This CDR3 spans 20 amino acids. Germline lookup yields CDR1 SGHRS and CDR2 YFSETQ. With 2 bases clipped from V and 2 bases from J, the junction kept 15 bases outside the gene matches. This CDR3 is CASSLDRGNPLVPGANVLTF. The CDR3 coding sequence is TGCGCCAGCAGCTTAGACAGGGGAAACCCTTTAGTTCCTGGGGCCAACGTCCTGACTTTC.

This clonotype was seen many times. The chain employs TRBV5-1 and TRBJ2-1, with 14 bases that match TRBD2. V shed 4 bases and J 8 bases; nucleotides not matched to a gene: 5. The V gene's germline CDR1 is SGHRS and CDR2 YFSETQ. This CDR3 has 15 amino acids. The CDR3 reads CASSPGTSGRDEQFF. The CDR3 DNA reads TGCGCCAGCAGCCCCGGGACTAGCGGGAGAGATGAGCAGTTCTTC.

This clonotype has at least ten counts. The chain is built from TRBV5-1 and TRBJ2-1; 12 bases fit TRBD2. The ends lost 4 bases at V and 4 bases at J; junction bases unmatched: 12. CDR1 is SGHRS and CDR2 is YFSETQ in the germline V gene. This CDR3 contains 18 residues. Here the CDR3 reads CASSPGLAGGDRYNEQFF. The CDR3 DNA sequence: TGCGCCAGCAGCCCGGGACTAGCGGGCGGGGACAGGTACAATGAGCAGTTCTTC.

This clonotype was counted many times. The CDR3 coding sequence is TGTGCCAGCAGCGCCCGGGTCCTTCCCTCTGGGGAGCTGTTTTTT. It specifies CASSARVLPSGELFF. The chain joins TRBV7-9 to TRBJ2-2, with unresolved D. V lost 5 bases and J lost 8, with 18 bases in between. This CDR3 is built from 15 residues. Germline V gene lookup returns CDR1 SEHNR and CDR2 FQNEAQ (reference sequence).

This clonotype was counted many times. This chain uses TRBV4-1 with TRBJ2-7, with D possibly called TRBD1 or TRBD2 (6 bases each). This CDR3 region has 16 residues. CDR1 is MGHRA and CDR2 is YSYEKL in the germline V gene. V was shortened by 1 base and J by 3 bases, with 16 bases between the two germline ends. The CDR3 nucleotides read TGCGCCAGCAGCCAAGGTTGGGGGGCCCCCGGCTACGAGCAGTACTTC. It translates to CASSQGWGAPGYEQYF.

This clonotype was detected ten times or more. V and J are TRBV7-2 and TRBJ2-1; the D gene is possibly TRBD1 (5 bases). The V end was cut by 1 base, the J end by 13 bases, with 14 bases between. The CDR3 spans 13 residues. Germline values: CDR1 SGHTA, CDR2 FQGNSA. The CDR3 here is CASSLDRLGNQFF. CDR3 nucleotides: TGTGCCAGCAGCTTAGACAGGCTGGGGAATCAGTTCTTC. The whole variable domain, filled in from reference TRBV7-2 and TRBJ2-1, reads GAGVSQSPSNKVTEKGKDVELRCDPISGHTALYWYRQSLGQGLEFLIYFQGNSAPDKSGLPSDRFSAERTGGSVSTLTIQRTQQEDSAVYLCASSLDRLGNQFFGPGTRLTVL.

This clonotype was seen ten or more times. This rearrangement joins TRBV3-1 to TRBJ2-7; TRBD1 is a possible D gene (5 bases). Germline V gene lookup returns CDR1 LGHDT and CDR2 YNNKEL (reference sequence). The length of the CDR3 is 13 residues. V lost 4 bases, J lost 1 base, and 8 bases lay in between. This CDR3 reads CASSLRQSYEQYF. The CDR3 region has the DNA TGTGCCAGCAGCCTTCGACAGTCCTACGAGCAGTACTTC.

This clonotype was recorded at least ten times. The rearrangement links TRBV9 to TRBJ2-1, with 8 positions matching TRBD2. Germline V gives CDR1 SGDLS, CDR2 YYNGEE. V trimming: 0 bases; J trimming: 6 bases; junction bases outside the gene matches: 11. CDR3 length: 17 amino acids. Here the CDR3 DNA reads TGTGCCAGCAGCGTAGGGCCCAGCGGGAGAATTGGCAATGAGCAGTTCTTC. Protein sequence: CASSVGPSGRIGNEQFF.

This clonotype occurred many times. The chain is built from TRBV5-1 and TRBJ1-3, with D possibly matching TRBD1 (6 bases). Deletions cut 6 bases from V and 0 bases from J, with 16 bases between. Germline lookup yields CDR1 SGHRS and CDR2 YFSETQ. The CDR3 has 16 amino acids. The CDR3 is CASTGQPEISGNTIYF. The CDR3 DNA reads TGCGCCAGCACAGGACAGCCCGAAATCTCTGGAAACACCATATATTTT.

This clonotype was seen repeatedly, ten times or more. The rearrangement links TRBV7-9 to TRBJ1-1; D is uncertain. Trimming stripped 0 bases from V and 2 bases from J, with 19 bases between. Germline V gene sequence: CDR1 SEHNR, CDR2 FQNEAQ (reference sequence). The CDR3 covers 18 residues. The CDR3 loop reads CASSLASRPDTINTEAFF. In DNA, the CDR3 is TGTGCCAGCAGCTTAGCGAGCCGCCCCGACACCATAAACACTGAAGCTTTCTTT. Combining the CDR3 with reference TRBV7-9 and TRBJ1-1 gives the whole variable domain DTGVSQNPRHKITKRGQNVTFRCDPISEHNRLYWYRQTLGQGPEFLTYFQNEAQLEKSRLLSDRFSAERPKGSFSTLEIQRTEQGDSAMYLCASSLASRPDTINTEAFFGQGTRLTVV.

This clonotype was recorded many times. The gene calls are TRBV25-1 and TRBJ1-1; the D gene is possibly TRBD1 (6 bases). V gave up 1 base and J gave up 0 bases, with 9 bases separating them. This CDR3 spans 15 amino acids. Germline V gene data show CDR1 as MGHDK and CDR2 as SYGVNS. The CDR3: CASSESDRMNTEAFF. In nucleotides, the CDR3 is TGTGCCAGCAGTGAATCGGACAGAATGAACACTGAAGCTTTCTTT.

The table lists this clonotype with many counts. The chain employs TRBV29-1 and TRBJ2-1, with D possibly called TRBD1 or TRBD2 (6 bases each). Germline loops: CDR1 SQVTM, CDR2 ANQGSEA. Trimming stripped 3 bases from V and 7 bases from J, with 16 bases between. The CDR3 length is 14 residues. The CDR3 sequence is CSVERGARGNEQFF. The CDR3 nucleotides read TGCAGCGTTGAGAGGGGGGCCCGAGGGAATGAGCAGTTCTTC.

Ten or more counts support this clonotype. The CDR3 sequence is CASSLAGSSNQPQHF. The CDR3 DNA reads as TGTGCCAGCAGCTTGGCAGGGTCCAGCAATCAGCCCCAGCATTTT. The genes are TRBV11-2 and TRBJ1-5; D perhaps matches TRBD1 (5 bases). The CDR3 runs 15 residues. Germline CDR1 is SGHAT and CDR2 is FQNNGV. Deletions cut 3 bases from V and 1 base from J, with 10 bases between.

This clonotype was counted at least ten times. The chain recombines TRBV10-2 with TRBJ2-3; D is possibly TRBD1 (5 bases). The CDR3 extends over 16 amino acids. V shed 3 bases and J shed 3 bases, with 16 bases lying between them. Germline V gene sequence: CDR1 WSHSY, CDR2 SAAADI. Written as DNA, the CDR3 is TGCGCCAGCAGTGAACTCACAGGCGGTGGTACAGATACGCAGTATTTT. Translating gives CASSELTGGGTDTQYF.

In its sample, this clonotype was seen many times. The chain links TRBV7-2 to TRBJ1-2; D remains ambiguous. CDR3 length equals 14 residues. CDR1 SGHTA and CDR2 FQGNSA come from the germline V gene. Trimming left V 1 base short and J 4 bases short, with 10 bases between. The CDR3: CASSLVGMGYGYTF. The CDR3 DNA reads TGTGCCAGCAGCTTAGTGGGAATGGGCTATGGCTACACCTTC.

This clonotype has a count of ten or more. The chain joins TRBV4-3 to TRBJ2-1, with no clear D. Trimming took 2 bases from V and 4 from J, leaving 6 bases between them. Germline V gene sequence: CDR1 LGHNA, CDR2 YSLEER. This CDR3 has 13 residues. The CDR3 spells CASSQYAYNEQFF. The CDR3 nucleotides read TGCGCCAGCAGCCAATATGCATACAATGAGCAGTTCTTC.

This clonotype was observed a handful of times. One base away lies a much larger clone, so this may be a sequencing read error. This chain links TRBV4-3 with TRBJ2-7; D is unresolved. CDR1 and CDR2 (germline): LGHNA, YSLEER. Trimming stripped 2 bases from V and 7 bases from J, with 12 bases between. CDR3 length: 13 residues. CDR3 bases: TGCGCCAGCAGCCAAAGGGTCCGTGAAGAGCAGTACTTC. Amino acids: CASSQRVREEQYF.

This clonotype was seen many times. The chain is built from TRBV12-3 or TRBV12-4 and TRBJ1-2; the match to TRBD1 covers 10 bases. The CDR3 spans 14 residues. Trimming at V came to 4 bases and at J to 2 bases, leaving 1 base not matched to a gene. The CDR3 region is CASSSTGGNYGYTF. The DNA for the CDR3 is TGTGCCAGCAGTTCGACAGGGGGCAACTATGGCTACACCTTC.

This clonotype was counted ten times or more. The rearrangement uses TRBV7-8 and TRBJ2-1; TRBD1 matches at 8 bases. This CDR3 has 20 residues. Germline lookup yields CDR1 SGHVS and CDR2 FQNEAQ. The trim removed 1 base at V and 0 bases at J, leaving 14 bases unmatched. DNA for the CDR3: TGTGCCAGCAGCTTAGTCCCGGGACAGGTGGCCGAAAGCTCCTACAATGAGCAGTTCTTC. It is translated as CASSLVPGQVAESSYNEQFF.

This clonotype has a count of ten or more. The CDR3 sequence is CASSYSGEQYF. CDR3 sequence (DNA): TGTGCCAGCAGTTACTCGGGGGAGCAGTACTTC. The chain has TRBV6-6 and TRBJ2-7; no definite D call. The germline V gene has CDR1 MNHNY and CDR2 SVGAGI (reference sequence). The germline V and J ends were trimmed by 0 bases and 7 bases, with 4 bases remaining between them. The CDR3 length is 11 residues.

This clonotype was recorded at least ten times. The CDR3 protein is CSASAGPGQSFTDTQYF. The CDR3 DNA reads as TGCAGTGCTTCTGCCGGGCCGGGACAAAGCTTCACAGATACGCAGTATTTT. J is TRBJ2-3 and V is TRBV20-1; possibly TRBD1 for D (6 bases). The CDR3 is made up of 17 amino acids. Germline loops: CDR1 DFQATT, CDR2 SNEGSKA (reference sequence). The V end lost 5 bases, the J end lost 2 bases, and 23 bases lay between the germline ends.

This clonotype occurred many times. The chain uses TRBV27 and TRBJ2-7, with TRBD1 identical over 11 bases. With 7 bases clipped from V and 2 bases from J, the junction kept 4 bases outside the gene matches. CDR1 and CDR2 from the germline V gene are MNHEY and SMNVEV (reference sequence). CDR3 length: 14 residues. The CDR3 region is CASTPGQGAYEQYF. The CDR3 DNA follows: TGTGCCAGCACCCCGGGACAGGGGGCCTACGAGCAGTACTTC.

This clonotype was seen ten or more times. This chain uses TRBV7-2 with TRBJ1-5, with 8 bases fitting TRBD1. The CDR3 length is 17 residues. V gave up 0 bases and J gave up 1 base; unmatched junction bases: 5. Germline V CDR1 and CDR2: SGHTA, FQGNSA. DNA of the CDR3: TGTGCCAGCAGCTTAGCGGCAGGGGGCTGGAGCAATCAGCCCCAGCATTTT. Its protein is CASSLAAGGWSNQPQHF.

At least ten counts were recorded for this clonotype. The V gene is TRBV7-2, the J gene TRBJ1-6; the D gene is possibly TRBD1 (6 bases). Germline values: CDR1 SGHTA, CDR2 FQGNSA. Trimming cost V 5 bases and J 7 bases, with 18 bases left between them. CDR3 size: 16 residues. The CDR3 DNA reads as TGTGCCAGCAGCAATCGTGTGACAGGTCCAAATTCACCCCTCCACTTT. Protein: CASSNRVTGPNSPLHF.

This clonotype was recorded at least ten times. The V call is TRBV7-2, the J call TRBJ1-1; D gene uncertain. Germline V gene data show CDR1 as SGHTA and CDR2 as FQGNSA. Trimming removed 4 bases at V and 1 base at J, with 13 bases between. The CDR3 length is 15 residues. In nucleotides, the CDR3 is TGTGCCAGCAGCTCAACCCCACATGGGAACACTGAAGCTTTCTTT. This gives the protein CASSSTPHGNTEAFF.

This sequence joins TRBV3-1 and TRBJ1-5; D is ambiguous. Germline V gives CDR1 LGHDT, CDR2 YNNKEL (reference sequence). V lost 1 base to trimming and J lost 7 bases, with 14 bases between them. The CDR3 runs to 15 residues. The CDR3 sequence is CASSQGFQTTQPQHF. The CDR3 DNA is TGTGCCAGCAGCCAAGGGTTTCAGACAACCCAGCCCCAGCATTTT.

This clonotype came up many times. This chain uses TRBV27 with TRBJ1-1; D unresolved. Germline V lookup: CDR1 MNHEY, CDR2 SMNVEV (reference sequence). With 5 bases removed from V and 4 bases from J, the gap between germline ends came to 11 bases. The CDR3 is made up of 13 amino acids. CDR3 sequence reads: CASSQNPVTEAFF. Here the CDR3 DNA reads TGTGCCAGCAGTCAGAACCCCGTCACTGAAGCTTTCTTT.

This clonotype appeared many times. The chain couples TRBV12-3 or TRBV12-4 to TRBJ1-5; 8 bases match TRBD1. Trimming took 7 bases from V and 6 from J; bases not matched to a gene: 11. This CDR3 region has 15 residues. The CDR3 region has the DNA TGTGCCAGCACCACAGGGGGGGGGCACGGTCAGCCCCAGCATTTT. Encoded protein: CASTTGGGHGQPQHF.